This record concerns one T cell receptor beta chain sequence. Its antigen target is currently unknown. The input lacks base qualities; no much larger clone sits a single base away. This sample was included in a study of radiation and T cells in renal cell carcinoma (dated by TCRdb to about 2020). General notes on the study: The samples were obtained from a clinical trial, where primary renal cell carcinomas were treated with 15 Gy stereotactic body radiation therapy and then removed by nephrectomy 4 weeks afterward. In total, roughly 53 samples underwent TCR beta sequencing: about 25 tumors plus 27 peripheral blood samples. A total of about 4 million unique CDR3 nucleotide sequences, encoding 2,658,974 unique CDR3 amino acid sequences, were found across all 50 or so samples. General findings and caveats noted by the study authors: Because pretreatment tumor biopsies were not available, the study could not determine whether clonotypes were already present within the tumor at baseline. The single-armed trial design could not address effects of radiation dose or scheduling on the TCR repertoire. In blood, the top tumor clonotypes increased from baseline to 2 weeks after radiation and then shrank by 4 weeks, which suggests a temporary expansion of tumor-resident clones. Blood repertoire dynamics were not followed beyond 4 weeks after treatment.

Following the manufacturer's recommendations, the immunoSEQ kit was used to generate TCR beta libraries from genomic DNA. To prepare the libraries, a first multiplex PCR with proprietary primers was run, followed by a second PCR that added unique barcodes, and a bead cleanup was done after each round. Each sample batch included a kit-provided positive control reaction and a negative control reaction. The final libraries underwent checking on an Agilent 4200 TapeStation D1000 ScreenTape, volumetric pooling, and quantification by qPCR. An Illumina NextSeq500 fitted with a MidOutput 150-cycle cartridge performed the sequencing, running 156 Read1 cycles and 15 Index1 cycles with the kit's custom primers. The pooled library was loaded at 1.0 pM, and around 20% PhiX control was spiked in. Regarding the original processing steps: Vendor-processed data were analyzed in R, with a clonotype defined as all T cells sharing the same CDR3 nucleotide sequence. In the clone abundance analyses, frequencies were normalized to the 10,000 most abundant clones in each sample. Before analysis, public T cell clones were removed, and these numbered fewer than six per sample on average. An abundance difference of at least 32-fold between compartments was the criterion for calling clonotypes tumor-enriched or baseline blood-enriched. A beta-binomial differential abundance model was used to identify clonotypes that were expanded or contracted between blood time points. Similarity between tumor and blood repertoires was quantified using the Baroni-Urbani and Buser coefficient, and groups were compared with two-tailed Wilcoxon tests in R. TCRdb stores this immuneACCESS table with in-frame sequences only. Part of the clones is absent; in the studies checked, under half of the shortfall reflects unresolved V genes, and no reason is known for the rest. V and J calls and clone size are given by that table; D and trimming were obtained from the DNA. Within this sample are 100,000 to 150,000 clones, with roughly 80% of them counted one time only. The ten largest make up under 4% of the sample.

From the cysteine up to the phenylalanine, the CDR3 has a length of 14 residues. The DNA shown is the 42-base CDR3, in frame from base 1. Per the germline V gene (reference sequence), SEHNR is the CDR1 and FQNEAQ is the CDR2. What this sample's time point label stands for: baseline pretreatment blood. The sample's treatment or condition, from its label and the paper: 15 Gy SBRT to primary tumor, nephrectomy 4 weeks later. Serial peripheral blood from radiation-treated patients was sampled at baseline, 2 weeks and 4 weeks after SBRT to track tumor-enriched clonotypes. Every patient's renal cell carcinoma showed clear cell pathology. The QIAamp DNA Blood Mini Kit (Qiagen) was used to prepare genomic DNA for TCR sequencing. The analyses included only samples that passed all quality control checks.

This material consisted of blood, taken from a patient whose treatment included radiotherapy and nephrectomy. The TCR comes from a woman aged 55 to 70 with renal cell carcinoma. The rearrangement joined TRBV7-9 to TRBJ2-5, with TRBD2 perhaps the D gene, on 6 matching bases. The DNA reads as follows: TGTGCAATCCACGACGGGGGTTATAAAGAGACCCAGTACTTC. It translates as CAIHDGGYKETQYF.